Listed here are 9 T cell receptor beta chains from one sample, sequenced in a study of metastatic and nonmetastatic thyroid tumors. MiXCR re-clonotyped the PCR reads for TCRdb. Altogether some 45,000 clones are present, around 10% being singletons, with the ten largest covering approximately 8.7%. Each patient went into thyroid surgery without having received any treatment. Sequencing input: blood. Every receptor here comes from a male donor with papillary thyroid cancer or a benign thyroid nodule (not recorded which). Some clones in this sample may be carry-over from other donors' samples.

This clone is medium-sized (0.01 to 0.1%) in the sample. The rearrangement joins TRBV6-2 or TRBV6-3 to TRBJ1-2; D possibly corresponds to TRBD1 (5 bases). CDR1 MNHEY and CDR2 SVGEGT come from the germline V gene. The V gene lost 3 bases and the J gene lost 4 bases, with 15 bases spanning the gap. The CDR3 consists of 15 residues. CDR3 amino acids: CASSYPPDGGYGYTF. The CDR3 coding sequence is TGTGCCAGCAGTTATCCCCCGGACGGGGGCTATGGCTACACCTTC.

Relative to its sample, this clone is medium-sized (0.01 to 0.1%). V is TRBV6-4 and J is TRBJ2-2; 8 nucleotides line up with TRBD2. Looked up from germline, CDR1 is MRHNA and CDR2 is SNTAGT. V trimming: 6 bases; J trimming: 4 bases; junction bases outside the gene matches: 7. CDR3 size: 15 residues. CDR3 sequence (DNA): TGTGCCAGCAGCCGAGGGAGCGGGAGCACCGGGGAGCTGTTTTTT. Translated, it gives CASSRGSGSTGELFF.

This clone appeared many times. This chain joins TRBV7-8 and TRBJ2-2; weak D call: TRBD2 (6 bases). This CDR3 contains 17 residues. CDR1 is SGHVS, CDR2 FQNEAQ, per germline. Trimming removed 1 base at V and 4 bases at J, with 16 bases between. This chain's CDR3 is CASSLGVQRAGTGELFF. DNA for the CDR3: TGTGCCAGCAGCTTAGGCGTACAGCGGGCAGGCACCGGGGAGCTGTTTTTT.

The sample holds many counts of this clone. A read error may explain this, as a much larger clone is one base away. The chain combines TRBV6-5 with TRBJ2-7; no clear D. The CDR3 runs 16 residues. Germline V gene data show CDR1 as MNHEY and CDR2 as SVGAGI. With 4 bases removed from V and 3 bases from J, the gap between germline ends came to 19 bases. CDR3 amino acids: CASSFHPPGADYEQYF. The CDR3 DNA reads as TGTGCCAGCAGTTTCCATCCCCCCGGCGCCGACTACGAGCAGTACTTC.

This clone was recorded many times. This sequence joins TRBV28 and TRBJ2-5; 7 nucleotides align to TRBD2. Germline V gene sequence: CDR1 MDHEN, CDR2 SYDVKM. V dropped 4 bases and J dropped 2; count of bases not matched to a gene: 7. The CDR3 contains 15 residues. CDR3 in DNA: TGTGCCAGCAGTTCTTTCGGGAGGTCACAAGAGACCCAGTACTTC. Translated: CASSSFGRSQETQYF.

This chain connects TRBV12-3 or TRBV12-4 to TRBJ2-1; D unclear. V lost 3 bases and J 2 bases, leaving 14 bases between the germline ends. CDR3 length: 16 amino acids. The DNA of the CDR3 is TGTGCCAGCAGTTTCGGGTCTCCGGAGACCTACAATGAGCAGTTCTTC. It is translated as CASSFGSPETYNEQFF.

This clone is medium-sized within its sample. V and J are TRBV6-2 or TRBV6-3 and TRBJ2-7; D is unclear. V dropped 0 bases and J dropped 7 bases, with 10 bases sitting between them. Germline CDR1 MNHEY, CDR2 SVGEGT. The CDR3 extends over 13 amino acids. Written as DNA, the CDR3 is TGTGCCAGCAGTTACTCGGGGTTCAGGGAGCAGTACTTC. Its translation is CASSYSGFREQYF.

J is TRBJ2-7 and V is TRBV30; 11 nucleotides align to TRBD2. The CDR3 has 15 residues. V shed 2 bases and J 1 base; nucleotides not matched to a gene: 4. Germline V gene lookup returns CDR1 GTSNPN and CDR2 SVGIG (reference sequence). CDR3 sequence reads: CAWSPLAGVSYEQYF. In DNA form, the CDR3 reads TGTGCCTGGAGTCCACTAGCGGGAGTTTCCTACGAGCAGTACTTC.

This clone was seen ten or more times. V and J are TRBV5-1 and TRBJ1-1, with TRBD1 as a possible D gene (5 bases). This CDR3 is 14 amino acids long. Trimming took 0 bases from V and 4 from J, leaving 10 bases between them. CDR1 is SGHRS, CDR2 YFSETQ, per germline. The CDR3 region is CASSLVSGPTEAFF. CDR3 in DNA: TGCGCCAGCAGCTTGGTCTCGGGACCCACTGAAGCTTTCTTT.